The present T cell receptor (beta chain) was sequenced within a study of Ad26.COV2.S vaccination and SARS-CoV-2 variants. Study background: By the intramuscular route, Ad26.COV2.S was given once, or twice 56 days apart.

Overall study results and limits: It was found that vaccine and placebo recipients had similar non-spike TCR breadth.

For this clone: The antigen is not known.

The treatment denotes: 15 to 20 received Ad26.COV2.S at low or high dose, single or two shots; a few received placebo; per-sample allocation not given. Repertoires come from day 63 after the first vaccine or placebo injection. Boston hosted the donor, who was an adult aged 18-55 years. V shed 4 bases and J shed 2 bases, with 12 bases lying between them. This CDR3 spans 14 amino acids. Germline V gene lookup returns CDR1 LNHDA and CDR2 SQIVND (reference sequence). Some clones are missing from TCRdb's copy, which holds only in-frame ones; the method was immunoSEQ multiplex PCR. Here the sample spans 400,000 or so clones, about 88% being singletons.

Sequenced material: peripheral blood, taken in a trial of Ad26.COV2.S vaccine versus placebo. The V call is TRBV19, the J call TRBJ2-7; D is perhaps TRBD2 (5 bases). This sequence was found in a person aged 18-60 years who received the Ad26.COV2.S COVID-19 vaccine or a placebo. In DNA form, the CDR3 reads TGTGCCAGTAGTAGGGCGGGTTCAACCTACGAGCAGTACTTC. The encoded protein is CASSRAGSTYEQYF.